Listed below are T cell receptor beta chains from one sample, sequenced in a study of T-cell memory formation after mild COVID-19. TCRdb called the 5' RACE reads again in MiXCR, with one record for every CDR3 protein. The sample lists 500,000 to 600,000 distinct CDR3 sequences, 18% occurring once. Material for sequencing was PBMCs or a T cell subset sorted from them (not recorded which). The receptor source for this set is an adult woman who had mild COVID-19 (a few samples of this study predate the infection). Cell type and time point are not known. Each CDR3 is given with its conserved first and last residue. The D gene is left open where the match is weak. Clone sizes are given selectively: once, few, many, or a class where the clone is expanded.

v_call	d_call	clone_size	j_call	cdr3_aa	cdr3_nt
TRBV5-6	NA	NA	TRBJ1-1	CASSLAGVAGAF	TGTGCCAGCAGCTTGGCAGGGGTGGCAGGCGCGTTC
TRBV7-9	TRBD1	few	TRBJ2-7	CASRQASGTGSRHEQYF	TGTGCCAGCAGGCAAGCATCCGGGACAGGTTCGAGGCACGAGCAGTACTTC
TRBV6-5	TRBD2	NA	TRBJ2-1	CASSYSPGTSGTNEQFF	TGTGCCAGCAGTTACTCCCCCGGGACTAGCGGGACCAATGAGCAGTTCTTC
TRBV20-1	TRBD1	NA	TRBJ2-7	CSARDRYSMGQEVYEQYF	TGCAGTGCTAGAGATCGTTATTCTATGGGACAGGAAGTCTACGAGCAGTACTTC
TRBV20-1	TRBD2	NA	TRBJ2-5	CSADPPSGSGGWMGETQYF	TGCAGTGCTGACCCCCCCTCGGGGAGCGGGGGGTGGATGGGAGAGACCCAGTACTTC
TRBV15	NA	many	TRBJ2-1	CATSREARLAGSNEQFF	TGTGCCACCAGCAGAGAGGCGAGGCTAGCAGGTTCTAATGAGCAGTTCTTC
TRBV20-1	NA	few	TRBJ2-1	CSAVLGGVYEQFF	TGCAGTGCTGTCCTGGGGGGTGTTTATGAGCAGTTCTTC
TRBV6-2/TRBV6-3	NA	NA	TRBJ2-4	CASSYDSVKNIQYF	TGTGCCAGCAGTTACGATAGCGTCAAAAACATTCAGTACTTC
TRBV11-3	TRBD2	NA	TRBJ2-3	CASSFGAGGDDTQYF	TGTGCCAGCAGCTTCGGGGCGGGAGGTGATGATACGCAGTATTTT
TRBV12-5	TRBD1	few	TRBJ2-5	CASGSGTATQETQYF	TGTGCTAGTGGCTCCGGGACAGCGACCCAAGAGACCCAGTACTTC
TRBV6-1	NA	NA	TRBJ2-1	CASFGFPSYNEQFF	TGTGCCAGCTTTGGGTTCCCTTCCTACAATGAGCAGTTCTTC
TRBV6-1	TRBD1	NA	TRBJ2-4	CASSGTAPKNIQYF	TGTGCCAGCAGCGGGACAGCCCCCAAAAACATTCAGTACTTC
TRBV7-9	NA	NA	TRBJ1-2	CASSLSSDSYGYTF	TGTGCCAGCAGCTTAAGCTCGGACTCATATGGCTACACCTTC
TRBV7-8	TRBD1	NA	TRBJ2-7	CASSLAGQVVPSF	TGTGCCAGCAGCTTAGCTGGACAGGTGGTGCCCTCCTTC
TRBV6-6	NA	NA	TRBJ2-1	CASSSPGFNNEQFF	TGTGCCAGCAGTTCACCAGGATTTAACAATGAGCAGTTCTTC
TRBV20-1	TRBD2	NA	TRBJ2-5	CSATLLGGSVQETQYF	TGCAGTGCTACACTTTTGGGCGGGAGTGTCCAAGAGACCCAGTACTTC
TRBV7-2	NA	NA	TRBJ1-1	CASSLQTAMNTEAFF	TGTGCCAGCAGCTTACAGACAGCAATGAACACTGAAGCTTTCTTT
TRBV2	NA	NA	TRBJ1-1	CASSSPGNGQAFF	TGTGCCAGCAGTTCTCCGGGGAACGGCCAAGCTTTCTTT
TRBV29-1	NA	few	TRBJ1-1	CSVEDPRRRTEAFF	TGCAGCGTTGAAGATCCCAGGAGGAGGACTGAAGCTTTCTTT
TRBV9	TRBD2	few	TRBJ2-7	CASSATSGGSYEQYF	TGTGCCAGCAGCGCCACTAGCGGGGGGTCCTACGAGCAGTACTTC
TRBV12-3/TRBV12-4	TRBD2	NA	TRBJ2-3	CASSFAGGMGDTQYF	TGTGCCAGCAGTTTTGCGGGGGGTATGGGAGATACGCAGTATTTT
TRBV7-9	TRBD1	NA	TRBJ1-1	CASSLTGQGLGTEAFF	TGTGCCAGCAGCTTAACGGGACAGGGCTTGGGCACTGAAGCTTTCTTT
TRBV4-1	TRBD1	NA	TRBJ2-2	CATAIPGQGHGELFF	TGCGCCACCGCCATACCGGGACAGGGGCACGGGGAGCTGTTTTTT
TRBV9	TRBD2	NA	TRBJ2-3	CASSVGASGSSDTQYF	TGTGCCAGCAGCGTAGGGGCTAGCGGGAGTAGCGATACGCAGTATTTT
TRBV24-1	NA	NA	TRBJ2-1	CATSVPGNEQFF	TGTGCCACCAGTGTTCCGGGTAATGAGCAGTTCTTC
TRBV4-1	NA	many	TRBJ2-2	CASSPHRLGAGLGTGELFF	TGCGCCAGCAGCCCACACCGGTTGGGGGCGGGGTTGGGCACCGGGGAGCTGTTTTTT
TRBV5-1	NA	once	TRBJ1-1	CASSLVSGPSAEAFF	TGCGCCAGCAGCTTGGTTTCAGGTCCTTCCGCTGAAGCTTTCTTT
TRBV11-1	NA	few	TRBJ2-7	CASSVGEVYEQYF	TGTGCCAGCAGCGTGGGGGAGGTCTACGAGCAGTACTTC
TRBV20-1	NA	few	TRBJ2-5	CSAKEAESNEETQYF	TGCAGTGCTAAAGAAGCGGAATCTAATGAAGAGACCCAGTACTTC
TRBV7-2	NA	few	TRBJ2-1	CASSLVGEGIGYNEQFF	TGTGCCAGCAGCTTAGTTGGAGAGGGGATCGGCTACAATGAGCAGTTCTTC
TRBV24-1	TRBD2	NA	TRBJ2-3	CATSDQVLAGTDTQYF	TGTGCCACCAGTGATCAGGTACTAGCGGGCACAGATACGCAGTATTTT
TRBV19	NA	NA	TRBJ2-7	CASSPGIGSYEQYF	TGTGCCAGTTCCCCTGGGATCGGCTCCTACGAGCAGTACTTC
TRBV6-5	TRBD2	few	TRBJ2-5	CASSYLAGGLGETQYF	TGTGCCAGCAGTTACTTGGCGGGAGGGCTGGGGGAGACCCAGTACTTC
TRBV7-9	NA	few	TRBJ2-1	CASSFARVGYTQQFF	TGTGCCAGCAGCTTTGCGCGGGTGGGGTATACGCAGCAGTTCTTC
TRBV24-1	NA	NA	TRBJ1-2	CATSDLRTGNYGYTF	TGTGCCACCAGTGATTTGCGGACGGGGAACTATGGCTACACCTTC
TRBV4-3	TRBD1	few	TRBJ2-7	CASSQDGLRGSSYEQYF	TGCGCCAGCAGCCAAGATGGGCTCAGGGGGAGCTCCTACGAGCAGTACTTC
TRBV24-1	NA	NA	TRBJ1-5	CATSAYNQPQHF	TGTGCCACCAGTGCTTACAATCAGCCCCAGCATTTT
TRBV6-6	NA	few	TRBJ2-7	CASARAGGYEQYF	TGTGCCAGCGCCCGGGCAGGTGGCTACGAGCAGTACTTC
TRBV7-2	NA	few	TRBJ2-6	CASSLGDRSSGANVLTF	TGTGCCAGCAGCTTAGGAGACAGGTCCTCTGGGGCCAACGTCCTGACTTTC
TRBV18	NA	few	TRBJ1-1	CASSYGAQSEAFF	TGTGCCAGCTCATATGGGGCTCAATCTGAAGCTTTCTTT
TRBV20-1	TRBD2	NA	TRBJ2-1	CSARVSSLAGVEQFF	TGCAGTGCTAGAGTATCCAGTCTAGCGGGGGTCGAGCAGTTCTTC
TRBV11-2	TRBD1	NA	TRBJ2-7	CASSPSRDRGREQYF	TGTGCCAGCAGCCCGAGCCGCGACAGGGGAAGAGAGCAGTACTTC
TRBV7-9	NA	NA	TRBJ2-7	CASSSGPYHYEQYF	TGTGCCAGCAGTTCTGGGCCCTATCACTACGAGCAGTACTTC
TRBV5-4	TRBD2	NA	TRBJ2-7	CASSLAGRGANEQYF	TGTGCCAGCAGCTTGGCTGGGCGGGGGGCGAACGAGCAGTACTTC
TRBV5-1	TRBD2	few	TRBJ2-3	CASSPLAGGGDTQYF	TGCGCCAGCAGCCCCCTAGCGGGGGGGGGAGATACGCAGTATTTT
TRBV5-1	NA	few	TRBJ2-1	CASRLQASSYNEQFF	TGCGCCAGCCGCCTACAGGCCAGCTCCTACAATGAGCAGTTCTTC
TRBV2	TRBD1	few	TRBJ2-5	CATRPGQARETQYF	TGTGCCACCCGACCGGGACAGGCGCGGGAGACCCAGTACTTC
TRBV20-1	NA	few	TRBJ2-1	CSATPGPPLRDEQFF	TGCAGTGCGACCCCCGGACCGCCCTTAAGGGATGAGCAGTTCTTC
TRBV20-1	NA	few	TRBJ1-5	CSATRQLLNQPQHF	TGCAGTGCTACGAGACAGCTTCTCAATCAGCCCCAGCATTTT
TRBV7-9	TRBD1	NA	TRBJ2-1	CASSSTGTGPYQEQFF	TGTGCCAGCAGCTCAACCGGGACAGGGCCCTATCAGGAGCAGTTCTTC
TRBV30	TRBD1	NA	TRBJ1-5	CAWSPPYRIQGRNQPQHF	TGTGCCTGGAGTCCACCCTACAGGATACAGGGGAGGAATCAGCCCCAGCATTTT
TRBV2	NA	NA	TRBJ2-1	CASSDILASSYNEQFF	TGTGCCAGCAGTGACATTCTAGCTTCCTCCTACAATGAGCAGTTCTTC
TRBV27	NA	NA	TRBJ1-1	CASSSLVRAGTEAFF	TGTGCCAGCAGTTCCTTGGTTAGGGCGGGCACTGAAGCTTTCTTT